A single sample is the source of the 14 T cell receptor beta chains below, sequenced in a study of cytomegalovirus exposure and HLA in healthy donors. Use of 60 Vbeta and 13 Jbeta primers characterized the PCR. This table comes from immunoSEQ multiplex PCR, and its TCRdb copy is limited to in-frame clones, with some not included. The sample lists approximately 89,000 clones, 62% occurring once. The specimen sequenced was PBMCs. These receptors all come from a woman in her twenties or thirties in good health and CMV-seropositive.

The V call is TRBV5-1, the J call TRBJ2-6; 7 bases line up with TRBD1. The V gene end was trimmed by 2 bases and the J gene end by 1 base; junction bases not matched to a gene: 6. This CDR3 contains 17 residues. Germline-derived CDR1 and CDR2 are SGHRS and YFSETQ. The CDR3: CASSFWRTGSGANVLTF. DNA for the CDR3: TGCGCCAGCAGCTTCTGGAGGACAGGATCTGGGGCCAACGTCCTGACTTTC.

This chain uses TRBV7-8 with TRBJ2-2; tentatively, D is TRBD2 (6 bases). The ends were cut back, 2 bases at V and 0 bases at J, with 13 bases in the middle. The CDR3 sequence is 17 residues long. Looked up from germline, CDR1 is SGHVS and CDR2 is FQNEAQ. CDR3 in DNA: TGTGCCAGCAGCTTACTCTCGCGGGGCACGAACACCGGGGAGCTGTTTTTT. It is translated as CASSLLSRGTNTGELFF.

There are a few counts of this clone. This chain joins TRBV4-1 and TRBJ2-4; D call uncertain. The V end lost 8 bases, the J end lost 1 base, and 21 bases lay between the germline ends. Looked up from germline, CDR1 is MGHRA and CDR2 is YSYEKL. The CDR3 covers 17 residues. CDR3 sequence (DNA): TGCGCCAGCCCAATCTTGGTTACTTTCTTTGCCAAAAACATTCAGTACTTC. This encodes CASPILVTFFAKNIQYF.

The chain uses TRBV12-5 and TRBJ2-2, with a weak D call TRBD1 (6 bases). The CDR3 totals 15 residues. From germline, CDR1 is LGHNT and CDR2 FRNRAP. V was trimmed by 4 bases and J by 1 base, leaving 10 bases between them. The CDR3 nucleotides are TGTGCTAGTGGTTCAGGGGAATTGAACACCGGGGAGCTGTTTTTT. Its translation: CASGSGELNTGELFF.

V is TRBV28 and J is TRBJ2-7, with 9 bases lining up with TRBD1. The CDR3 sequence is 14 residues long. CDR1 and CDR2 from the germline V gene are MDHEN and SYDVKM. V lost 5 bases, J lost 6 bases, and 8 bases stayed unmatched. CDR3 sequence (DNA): TGTGCCAGCAGTCCGGGACAGGGCAGGCGCGAGCAGTACTTC. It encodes CASSPGQGRREQYF.

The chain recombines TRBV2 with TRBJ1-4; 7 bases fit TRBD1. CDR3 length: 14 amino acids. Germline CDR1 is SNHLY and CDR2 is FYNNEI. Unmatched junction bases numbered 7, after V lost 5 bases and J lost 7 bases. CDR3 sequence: CASSKQGSGEKLFF. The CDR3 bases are TGTGCCAGCAGTAAACAGGGGTCAGGTGAAAAACTGTTTTTT.

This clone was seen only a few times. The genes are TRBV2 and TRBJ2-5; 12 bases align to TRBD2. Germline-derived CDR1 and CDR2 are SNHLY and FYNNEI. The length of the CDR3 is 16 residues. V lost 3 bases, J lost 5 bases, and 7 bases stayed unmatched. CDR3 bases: TGTGCCAGCAGTGATGGGCTAGCGGGGGGGGTGGAGACCCAGTACTTC. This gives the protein CASSDGLAGGVETQYF.

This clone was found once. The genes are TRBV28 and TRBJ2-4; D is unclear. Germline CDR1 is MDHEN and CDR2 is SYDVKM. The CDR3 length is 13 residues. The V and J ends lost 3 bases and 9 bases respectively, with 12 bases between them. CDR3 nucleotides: TGTGCCAGCAGTTTGGTGTCTCCAGGCATTCAGTACTTC. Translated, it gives CASSLVSPGIQYF.

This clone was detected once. The CDR3: CASSIGTGINGYTF. CDR3 bases: TGTGCCAGTAGTATAGGGACAGGGATTAATGGCTACACCTTC. The J gene is TRBJ1-2, the V gene TRBV19, with 8 nucleotides matching TRBD1. The V gene's germline CDR1 is LNHDA and CDR2 SQIVND (reference sequence). J lost 6 bases, V lost 1 base, and 4 bases had no gene match. This CDR3 has 14 residues.

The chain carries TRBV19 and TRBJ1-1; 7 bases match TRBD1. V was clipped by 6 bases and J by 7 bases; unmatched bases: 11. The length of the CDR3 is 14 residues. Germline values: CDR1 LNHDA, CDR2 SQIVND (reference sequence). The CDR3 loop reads CASRPLLRDSEAFF. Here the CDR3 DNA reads TGTGCCAGTAGACCTCTCCTGCGGGACAGTGAAGCTTTCTTT.

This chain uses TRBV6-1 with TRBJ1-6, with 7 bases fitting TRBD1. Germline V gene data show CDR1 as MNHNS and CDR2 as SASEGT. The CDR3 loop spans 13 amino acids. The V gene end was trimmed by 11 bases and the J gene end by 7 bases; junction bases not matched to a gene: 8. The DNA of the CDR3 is TGTGCCCTACAGGGGCCCGGGAATTCACCCCTCCACTTT. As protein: CALQGPGNSPLHF.

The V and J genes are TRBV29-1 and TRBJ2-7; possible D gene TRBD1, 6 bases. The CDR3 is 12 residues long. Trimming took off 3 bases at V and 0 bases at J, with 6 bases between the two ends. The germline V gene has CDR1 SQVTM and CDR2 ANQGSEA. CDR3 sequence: CSVEGASYEQYF. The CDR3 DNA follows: TGCAGCGTTGAGGGGGCCTCCTACGAGCAGTACTTC.

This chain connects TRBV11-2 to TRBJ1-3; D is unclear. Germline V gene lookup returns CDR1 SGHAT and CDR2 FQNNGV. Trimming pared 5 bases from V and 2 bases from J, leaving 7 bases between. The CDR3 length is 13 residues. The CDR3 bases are TGTGCCAGCAGCCCCGACACTGGAAACACCATATATTTT. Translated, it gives CASSPDTGNTIYF.

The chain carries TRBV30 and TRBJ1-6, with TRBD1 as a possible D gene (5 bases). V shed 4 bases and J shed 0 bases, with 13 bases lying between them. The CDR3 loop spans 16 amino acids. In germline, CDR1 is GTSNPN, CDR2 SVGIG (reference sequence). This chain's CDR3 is CAWTKGRSSYNSPLHF. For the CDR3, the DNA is TGTGCCTGGACGAAGGGGCGGAGCTCCTATAATTCACCCCTCCACTTT.